Listed below are T cell receptor beta chains from one sample, sequenced in a study of blood T cell repertoires in COVID-19. The table came from immunoSEQ multiplex PCR; TCRdb's copy has only in-frame clones and leaves some out. Here the sample spans fewer than 45,000 clones, approximately 91% being singletons. Sequencing used peripheral blood. All receptors derive from a human donor in a cohort sampled during active COVID-19. Both conserved end residues are part of each CDR3. Fields, in order: J gene, V gene, CDR3 protein.

J gene: TRBJ2-3
V gene: TRBV7-2
CDR3 protein: CASSQKRGTQSDTQYF

J gene: TRBJ2-7
V gene: TRBV5-5
CDR3 protein: CASKQGYEQYF

J gene: TRBJ2-3
V gene: TRBV9
CDR3 protein: CASSVAFTSGSSADTQYF

J gene: TRBJ1-1
V gene: TRBV30
CDR3 protein: CAWSPMNTEAFF

J gene: TRBJ1-2
V gene: TRBV28
CDR3 protein: CASSLGQSYTF

J gene: TRBJ2-1
V gene: TRBV4-2
CDR3 protein: CASSPKAGGSYNEQFF

J gene: TRBJ2-1
V gene: TRBV2
CDR3 protein: CASSDSDEQFF

J gene: TRBJ2-5
V gene: TRBV5-1
CDR3 protein: CASSLGAVQETQYF

J gene: TRBJ2-1
V gene: TRBV19
CDR3 protein: CAVGDGPSYNEQFF

J gene: TRBJ1-2
V gene: TRBV24-1
CDR3 protein: CATSDRSDSSSRSGYTF

J gene: TRBJ1-2
V gene: TRBV24-1
CDR3 protein: CATSDPGQGHGYTF

J gene: TRBJ2-5
V gene: TRBV6-2/TRBV6-3
CDR3 protein: CASSSGLSQETQYF

J gene: TRBJ2-5
V gene: TRBV7-8
CDR3 protein: CASSLERTGQETQYF

J gene: TRBJ2-1
V gene: TRBV10-3
CDR3 protein: CAISGFVGSGVSYNEQFF

J gene: TRBJ1-6
V gene: TRBV25-1
CDR3 protein: CASSGEGTASPLHF

J gene: TRBJ2-1
V gene: TRBV4-1
CDR3 protein: CASSQDFPNTNEQFF

J gene: TRBJ1-1
V gene: TRBV21-1
CDR3 protein: CASSPQTGTNTEAFF

J gene: TRBJ2-7
V gene: TRBV9
CDR3 protein: CASSPQPGHTVGEQYF

J gene: TRBJ1-2
V gene: TRBV3-1/TRBV3-2
CDR3 protein: CASSQGSGYYGYTF

J gene: TRBJ2-1
V gene: TRBV9
CDR3 protein: CASSAVSGGTHEQFF

J gene: TRBJ2-7
V gene: TRBV2
CDR3 protein: CASTFSSGAQQYF

J gene: TRBJ1-6
V gene: TRBV4-3
CDR3 protein: CASSQAGGNSPLHF

J gene: TRBJ2-1
V gene: TRBV6-6
CDR3 protein: CASNLGAGLTGGEQFF

J gene: TRBJ1-1
V gene: TRBV28
CDR3 protein: CASSPRLNTEAFF

J gene: TRBJ2-1
V gene: TRBV7-2
CDR3 protein: CASKQSTSSFSYNEQFF

J gene: TRBJ1-2
V gene: TRBV29-1
CDR3 protein: CSVVTRRSYGYTF

J gene: TRBJ2-3
V gene: TRBV19
CDR3 protein: CASGYTDTQYF

J gene: TRBJ1-3
V gene: TRBV9
CDR3 protein: CASSVDDSGQGGNTIYF

J gene: TRBJ2-3
V gene: TRBV7-9
CDR3 protein: CASSLGLYSSTDTQYF

J gene: TRBJ1-6
V gene: TRBV20-1
CDR3 protein: CSASGLRSLHF

J gene: TRBJ2-2
V gene: TRBV7-9
CDR3 protein: CASSQQTPLGNTGELFF

J gene: TRBJ2-4
V gene: TRBV7-2
CDR3 protein: CASNPGGTKNIQYF

J gene: TRBJ1-5
V gene: TRBV7-6
CDR3 protein: CASSLAPRGRRDQPQHF

J gene: TRBJ2-7
V gene: TRBV11-2
CDR3 protein: CASRGDREYEQYF

J gene: TRBJ2-7
V gene: TRBV30
CDR3 protein: CAWDSGKYEQYF

J gene: TRBJ1-6
V gene: TRBV5-4
CDR3 protein: CASSLQGAGSPLHF

J gene: TRBJ2-7
V gene: TRBV5-4
CDR3 protein: CASSLTGGKYEQYF

J gene: TRBJ2-1
V gene: TRBV5-6
CDR3 protein: CASSYFWDTGNNEQFF

J gene: TRBJ2-7
V gene: TRBV5-1
CDR3 protein: CASSPGGALGYEQYF

J gene: TRBJ2-7
V gene: TRBV12-3/TRBV12-4
CDR3 protein: CASSLGELDEQYF

J gene: TRBJ2-1
V gene: TRBV6-5
CDR3 protein: CASSTLRGNEQFF

J gene: TRBJ1-5
V gene: TRBV30
CDR3 protein: CAWSVGSGNQPQHF

J gene: TRBJ2-3
V gene: TRBV7-6
CDR3 protein: CASSLYAGRPDTQYF

J gene: TRBJ1-1
V gene: TRBV5-4
CDR3 protein: CASSLGQGFTRREAFF

J gene: TRBJ2-5
V gene: TRBV5-1
CDR3 protein: CASSFTVAGTQETQYF

J gene: TRBJ2-6
V gene: TRBV6-1
CDR3 protein: CASSEEGAGANVLTF

J gene: TRBJ2-7
V gene: TRBV9
CDR3 protein: CASSVGPNTYEQYF

J gene: TRBJ1-2
V gene: TRBV6-5
CDR3 protein: CASSDSHRVGYTF

J gene: TRBJ2-1
V gene: TRBV11-2
CDR3 protein: CASSLVGLAGVGINEQFF

J gene: TRBJ1-5
V gene: TRBV6-2/TRBV6-3
CDR3 protein: CASSYSTGVSNQPQHF

J gene: TRBJ1-5
V gene: TRBV7-9
CDR3 protein: CASSLDRHSSQHF

J gene: TRBJ2-7
V gene: TRBV14
CDR3 protein: CASSQDMLKTGVILVEQYF

J gene: TRBJ2-1
V gene: TRBV5-4
CDR3 protein: CASSLFQGGSYNEQFF

J gene: TRBJ2-1
V gene: TRBV4-1
CDR3 protein: CASSQDPGGAWDEQFF

J gene: TRBJ2-3
V gene: TRBV15
CDR3 protein: CATSRKTGASTDTQYF